This T cell receptor (beta chain) was found in a study of T cell responses to AZD1222 COVID-19 vaccine. The repertoire was sequenced with immunoSEQ multiplex PCR; TCRdb's copy has only in-frame clones and lacks some. The sample includes fewer than 200,000 clones, approximately 92% of them seen just once. The receptor was isolated from an adult in good health. Sequences were derived from peripheral blood, sampled on day 0 of AZD1222 vaccination.

CDR3 sequence reads: CASRLAHRPAITHYGYTF. The DNA of the CDR3 is TGTGCAAGTCGCTTAGCGCATCGGCCAGCCATAACCCACTATGGCTACACCTTC. J is TRBJ1-2 and V is TRBV12-2. TRBV12-2 is labeled a pseudogene. The CDR3 sequence is 18 residues long.